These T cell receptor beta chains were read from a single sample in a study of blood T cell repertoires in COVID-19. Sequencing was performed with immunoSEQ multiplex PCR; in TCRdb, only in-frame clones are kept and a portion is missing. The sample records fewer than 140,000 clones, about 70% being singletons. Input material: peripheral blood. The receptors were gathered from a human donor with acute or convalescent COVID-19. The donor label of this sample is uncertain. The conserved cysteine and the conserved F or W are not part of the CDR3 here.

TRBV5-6	ASSDRGRGDTQY
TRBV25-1	ASSEGSGTQY
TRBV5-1	ASSLGRGSEKLF
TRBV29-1	SVGQAYNEQF
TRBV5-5	ASSLLRGHANSGANVLT
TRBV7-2	ASSIQSTDTQY
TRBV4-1	ASSQRGSGGTDTQY
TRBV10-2	ASSAISYNSPLH
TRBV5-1	ASSLGRDSFYGYT
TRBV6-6	ASRTQGSATNEKLF
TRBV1	TSSQADREGQPQH
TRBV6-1	ASSEARRTGNQPQH
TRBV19	ASSGGAGEQY
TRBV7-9	ASSLVEVANSPLH
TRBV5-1	ASSSGLAGGETQY
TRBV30	AWSSGLAGGYQETQY
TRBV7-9	ASSFNRDSPLH
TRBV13	ASSSRRRRGETQY
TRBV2	ASTGGDTQY
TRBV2	ASRKQDISNQPQH
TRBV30	AWKTGLLTEAF
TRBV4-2	ASSPGGSYNEQF
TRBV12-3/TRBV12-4	ASSLAGGKEQF
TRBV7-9	ASSQILYGYT
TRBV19	ASSIEDRGGEKLF
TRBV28	ASRLQGAITEAF
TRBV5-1	ASSEVGGANNNSPLH
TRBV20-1	SASGGGGSSYNEQF
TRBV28	ASRDRGRGNTIY
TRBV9	ASSVFGNEQF
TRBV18	ASSPSLGSLNEKLF
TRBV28	ASRSTSGGAKDTQY
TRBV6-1	ASTFQGNQPQH
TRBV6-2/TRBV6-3	ASSYRGPWNTEAF
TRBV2	ASSENRGYT
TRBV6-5	ARDSGGNQPQH
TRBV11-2	ASSPTSGGAGHEQF
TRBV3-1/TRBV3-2	ASSQETSGDNEQF